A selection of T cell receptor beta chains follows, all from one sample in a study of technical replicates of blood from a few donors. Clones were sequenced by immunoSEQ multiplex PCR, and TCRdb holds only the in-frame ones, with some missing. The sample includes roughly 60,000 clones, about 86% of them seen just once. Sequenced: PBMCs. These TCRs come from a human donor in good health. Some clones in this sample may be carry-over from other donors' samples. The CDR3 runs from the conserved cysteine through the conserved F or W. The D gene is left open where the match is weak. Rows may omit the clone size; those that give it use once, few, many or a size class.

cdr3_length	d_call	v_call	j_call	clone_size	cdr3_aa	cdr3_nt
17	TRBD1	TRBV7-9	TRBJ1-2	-	CASSPERDRGLRYGYTF	TGTGCCAGCAGCCCCGAGCGGGACAGGGGCTTACGCTATGGCTACACCTTC
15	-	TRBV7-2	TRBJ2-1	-	CASSLVLVRSDEQFF	TGTGCCAGCAGCTTAGTCCTGGTAAGGAGCGATGAGCAGTTCTTC
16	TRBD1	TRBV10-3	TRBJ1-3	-	CAISDRDRASGNTIYF	TGTGCCATCAGTGACCGGGACAGAGCCTCTGGAAACACCATATATTTT
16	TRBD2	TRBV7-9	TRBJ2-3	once	CASSLWISGTLDTQYF	TGTGCCAGCAGCTTATGGATTAGCGGGACCCTAGATACGCAGTATTTT
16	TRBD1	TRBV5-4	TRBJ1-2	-	CASSSSRDRGHGGYTF	TGTGCCAGCAGCTCCAGCCGGGACAGGGGGCATGGTGGCTACACCTTC
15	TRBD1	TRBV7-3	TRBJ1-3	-	CASSSTGDSGNTIYF	TGTGCCAGCAGCTCCACAGGGGACTCAGGAAACACCATATATTTT
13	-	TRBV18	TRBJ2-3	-	CASSPPAADTQYF	TGTGCCAGCTCACCCCCGGCGGCAGATACGCAGTATTTT
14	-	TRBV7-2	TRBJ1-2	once	CASSPAGAVSGYTF	TGTGCCAGCAGCCCCGCGGGGGCGGTATCCGGCTACACCTTC
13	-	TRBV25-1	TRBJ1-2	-	CASSEMGGYGYTF	TGTGCCAGCAGTGAAATGGGAGGATATGGCTACACCTTC
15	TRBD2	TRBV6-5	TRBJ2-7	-	CASSPGTSGRGEQYF	TGTGCCAGCAGTCCCGGGACTAGCGGGAGAGGTGAGCAGTACTTC
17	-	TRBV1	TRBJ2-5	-	CTSSQTPPRGPQETQYF	TGCACCAGCAGCCAGACCCCGCCGCGGGGGCCACAAGAGACCCAGTACTTC
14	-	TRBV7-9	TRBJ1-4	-	CASSVQESNEKLFF	TGTGCCAGCAGCGTACAAGAATCTAATGAAAAACTGTTTTTT
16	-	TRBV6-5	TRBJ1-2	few	CASSSLGGVLNYGYTF	TGTGCCAGCAGTTCACTTGGAGGGGTCCTTAACTATGGCTACACCTTC
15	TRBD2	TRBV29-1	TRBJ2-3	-	CSGATSGGAGNTQYF	TGCAGCGGCGCAACTAGCGGGGGGGCTGGGAATACGCAGTATTTT
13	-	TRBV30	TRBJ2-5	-	CAWSTLWEETQYF	TGTGCCTGGAGTACCCTCTGGGAGGAGACCCAGTACTTC
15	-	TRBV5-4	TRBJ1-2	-	CASSLANGQLYGYTF	TGTGCCAGCAGCTTGGCCAATGGACAGCTCTATGGCTACACCTTC
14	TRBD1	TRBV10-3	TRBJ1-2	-	CATGTGEGLYGYTF	TGTGCCACCGGGACAGGGGAAGGCCTCTATGGCTACACCTTC
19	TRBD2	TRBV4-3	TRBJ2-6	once	CASSQDPSGVISGANVLTF	TGCGCCAGCAGCCAAGATCCCAGCGGGGTGATCTCTGGGGCCAACGTCCTGACTTTC
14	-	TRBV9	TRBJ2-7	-	CASSVGGDSYEQYF	TGTGCCAGCAGCGTAGGCGGGGATTCCTACGAGCAGTACTTC
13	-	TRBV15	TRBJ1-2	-	CATSADSVYGYTF	TGTGCCACCAGCGCTGACAGCGTGTATGGCTACACCTTC